A single T cell receptor (beta chain) is shown here with its context. Its antigen is not known. The germline gives CDR1 GTSNPN, CDR2 SVGIG (reference sequence). CDR3 length: 12 amino acids. V dropped 5 bases and J dropped 2 bases, with 8 bases sitting between them. This specimen belongs to a study of cytomegalovirus exposure and HLA in healthy donors. The wider study: The platform used for the roughly 130 validation repertoires matched that of the roughly 630 first-cohort repertoires, a later analysis reported. Whole-study findings and limits: Overall, roughly 160 TCR beta chains were annotated as cytomegalovirus-associated.

The table came from immunoSEQ multiplex PCR; TCRdb's copy has only in-frame clones and leaves some out. The sample consists of about 60,000 clones, just under 95% of them appearing once. This TCR derives from a woman younger than 35 in good health and CMV-seropositive. The rearrangement uses TRBV30 and TRBJ2-3, with D tentatively TRBD2 (5 bases). The specimen sequenced was PBMCs. The CDR3 region has the DNA TGTGCCTGGGGACTTTACACAGATACGCAGTATTTT. Encoded protein: CAWGLYTDTQYF.